The source of this T cell receptor (beta chain) is a study of regulatory T cells in long-lasting Graves disease. Time point of the sample: newly diagnosed GD, antithyroid drugs for less than 3 months. The authors made the TCR library using RNA they extracted from PBMCs. Germline loops: CDR1 WSHSY, CDR2 SAAADI. The J segment lost 1 base and the V segment lost 7 bases, leaving 11 bases of the junction unmatched. The length of the CDR3 is 16 residues. The authors built TCR beta libraries using iRepertoire HTBI primers and Arm-PCR of CDR3 regions. TCRdb re-called the multiplex PCR reads through MiXCR, storing one row per CDR3 protein. Of around 500,000 distinct CDR3 sequences listed, around 16% are singletons. These data also formed part of another study, on T cells in Graves' hyperthyroidism and ophthalmopathy.

Source: peripheral blood mononuclear cells (PBMCs), taken at new diagnosis, from a patient treated with antithyroid drugs. The sequence was collected from a woman aged 40-60 years with Graves disease. This chain uses TRBV10-2 with TRBJ2-3, with 7 positions matching TRBD2. The CDR3 nucleotides read TGCGCCAGCAACCAAGGAGCGGGGATGGGCACAGATACGCAGTATTTT. It yields the protein CASNQGAGMGTDTQYF.